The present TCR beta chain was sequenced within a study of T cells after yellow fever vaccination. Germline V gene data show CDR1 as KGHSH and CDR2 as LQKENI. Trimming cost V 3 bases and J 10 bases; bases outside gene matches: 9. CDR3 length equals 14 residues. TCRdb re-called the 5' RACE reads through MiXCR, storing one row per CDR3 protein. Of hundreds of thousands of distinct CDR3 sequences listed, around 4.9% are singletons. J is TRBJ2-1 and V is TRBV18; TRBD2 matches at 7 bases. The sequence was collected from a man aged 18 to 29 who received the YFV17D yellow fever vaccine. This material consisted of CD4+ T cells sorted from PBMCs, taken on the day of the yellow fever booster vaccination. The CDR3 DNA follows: TGTGCCAGCTCACCGTCCGCGGGGGTCCGGGAGCAGTTCTTC. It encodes CASSPSAGVREQFF.